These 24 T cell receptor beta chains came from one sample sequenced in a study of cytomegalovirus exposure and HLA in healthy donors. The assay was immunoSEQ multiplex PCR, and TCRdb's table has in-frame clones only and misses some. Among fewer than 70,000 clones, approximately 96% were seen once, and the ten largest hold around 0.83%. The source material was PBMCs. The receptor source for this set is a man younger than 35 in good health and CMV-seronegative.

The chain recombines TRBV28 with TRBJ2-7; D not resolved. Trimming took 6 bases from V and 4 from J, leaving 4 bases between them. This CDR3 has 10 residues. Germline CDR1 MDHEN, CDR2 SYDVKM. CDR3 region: CASSNYEQYF. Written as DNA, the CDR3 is TGTGCCAGCAGCAATTACGAGCAGTACTTC.

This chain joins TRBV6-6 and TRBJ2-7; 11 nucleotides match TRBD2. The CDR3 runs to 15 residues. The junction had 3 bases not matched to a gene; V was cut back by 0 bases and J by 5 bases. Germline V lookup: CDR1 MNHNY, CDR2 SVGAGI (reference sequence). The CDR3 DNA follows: TGTGCCAGCAGTTACTCGGGACTAGCGGCTGACGAGCAGTACTTC. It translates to CASSYSGLAADEQYF.

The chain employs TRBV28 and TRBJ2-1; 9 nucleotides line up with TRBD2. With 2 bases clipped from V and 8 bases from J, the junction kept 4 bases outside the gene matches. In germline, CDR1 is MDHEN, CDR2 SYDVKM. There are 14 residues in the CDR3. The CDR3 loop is CASSLAGGPHEQFF. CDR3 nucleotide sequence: TGTGCCAGCAGTTTAGCGGGAGGGCCCCATGAGCAGTTCTTC.

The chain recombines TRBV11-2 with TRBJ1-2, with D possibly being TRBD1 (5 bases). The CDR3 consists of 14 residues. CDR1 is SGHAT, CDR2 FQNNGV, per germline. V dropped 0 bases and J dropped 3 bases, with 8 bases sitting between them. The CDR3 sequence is CASSLDRGDYGYTF. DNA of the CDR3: TGTGCCAGCAGCTTAGATCGGGGGGACTATGGCTACACCTTC.

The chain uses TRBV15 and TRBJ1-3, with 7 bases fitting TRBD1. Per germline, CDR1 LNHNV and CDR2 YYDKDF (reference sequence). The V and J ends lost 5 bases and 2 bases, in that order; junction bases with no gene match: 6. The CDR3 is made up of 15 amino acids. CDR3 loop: CATSGMQGAGNTIYF. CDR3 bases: TGTGCCACCAGCGGCATGCAGGGGGCTGGAAACACCATATATTTT.

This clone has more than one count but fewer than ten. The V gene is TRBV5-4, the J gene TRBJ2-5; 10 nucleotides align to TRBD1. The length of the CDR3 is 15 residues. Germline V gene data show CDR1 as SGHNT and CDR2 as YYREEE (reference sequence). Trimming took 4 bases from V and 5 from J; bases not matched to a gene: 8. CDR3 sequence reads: CASSQTGGYMETQYF. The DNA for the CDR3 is TGTGCCAGCAGCCAGACAGGGGGCTATATGGAGACCCAGTACTTC.

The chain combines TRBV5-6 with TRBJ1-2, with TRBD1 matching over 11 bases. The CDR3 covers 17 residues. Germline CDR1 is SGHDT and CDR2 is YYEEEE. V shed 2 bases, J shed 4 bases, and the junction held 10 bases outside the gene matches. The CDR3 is CASSFGQGAIDGYGYTF. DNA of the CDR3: TGTGCCAGCAGCTTTGGACAGGGGGCAATAGACGGCTATGGCTACACCTTC.

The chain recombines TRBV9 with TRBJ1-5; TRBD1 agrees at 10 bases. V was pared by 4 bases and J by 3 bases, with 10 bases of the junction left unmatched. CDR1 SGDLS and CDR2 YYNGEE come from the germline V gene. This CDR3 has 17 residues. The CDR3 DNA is TGTGCCAGCAGCTCAGGTCGGGGGACAGGGGACAATCAGCCCCAGCATTTT. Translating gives CASSSGRGTGDNQPQHF.

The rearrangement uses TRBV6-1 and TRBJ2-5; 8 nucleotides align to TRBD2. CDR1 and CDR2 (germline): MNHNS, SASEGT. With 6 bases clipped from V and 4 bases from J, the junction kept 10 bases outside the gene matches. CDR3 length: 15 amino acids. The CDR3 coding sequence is TGTGCCAGCAGGGATTTCGGCGGGGGGCCAGAGACCCAGTACTTC. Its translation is CASRDFGGGPETQYF.

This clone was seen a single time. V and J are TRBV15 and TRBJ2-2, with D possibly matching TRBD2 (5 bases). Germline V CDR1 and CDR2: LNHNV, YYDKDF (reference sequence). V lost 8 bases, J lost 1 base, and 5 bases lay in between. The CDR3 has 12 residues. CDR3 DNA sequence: TGTGCCACCCGGGGGAACACCGGGGAGCTGTTTTTT. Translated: CATRGNTGELFF. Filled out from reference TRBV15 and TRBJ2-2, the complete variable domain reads DAMVIQNPRYQVTQFGKPVTLSCSQTLNHNVMYWYQQKSSQAPKLLFHYYDKDFNNEADTPDNFQSRRPNTSFCFLDIRSPGLGDTAMYLCATRGNTGELFFGEGSRLTVL.

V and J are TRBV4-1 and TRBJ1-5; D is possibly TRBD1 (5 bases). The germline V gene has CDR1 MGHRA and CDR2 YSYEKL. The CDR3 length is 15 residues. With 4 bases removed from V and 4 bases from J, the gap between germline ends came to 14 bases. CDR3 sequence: CASSPDSVTNQPQHF. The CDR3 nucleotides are TGCGCCAGCAGCCCCGACAGCGTAACTAATCAGCCCCAGCATTTT.

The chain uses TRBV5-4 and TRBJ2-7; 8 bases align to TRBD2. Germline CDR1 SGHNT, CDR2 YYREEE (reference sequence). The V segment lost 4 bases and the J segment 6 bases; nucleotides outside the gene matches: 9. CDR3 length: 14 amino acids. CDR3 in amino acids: CASSPRTSLGEQYF. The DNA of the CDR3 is TGTGCCAGCAGCCCCAGGACTAGCTTGGGCGAGCAGTACTTC.

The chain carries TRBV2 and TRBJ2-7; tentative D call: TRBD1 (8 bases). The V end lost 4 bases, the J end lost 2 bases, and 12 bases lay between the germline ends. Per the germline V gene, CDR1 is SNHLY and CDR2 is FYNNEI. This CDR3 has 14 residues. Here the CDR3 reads CASSGGGQAYEQYF. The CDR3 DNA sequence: TGTGCCAGCAGTGGGGGGGGACAGGCCTACGAGCAGTACTTC.

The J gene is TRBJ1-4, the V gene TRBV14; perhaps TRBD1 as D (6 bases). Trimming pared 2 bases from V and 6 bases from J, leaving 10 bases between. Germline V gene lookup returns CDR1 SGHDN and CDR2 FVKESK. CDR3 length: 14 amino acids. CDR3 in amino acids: CASSQNRVDEKLFF. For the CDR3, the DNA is TGTGCCAGCAGCCAAAACAGGGTGGATGAAAAACTGTTTTTT.

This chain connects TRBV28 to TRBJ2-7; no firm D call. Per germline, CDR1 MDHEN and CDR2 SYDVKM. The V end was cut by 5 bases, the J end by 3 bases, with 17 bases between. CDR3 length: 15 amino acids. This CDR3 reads CASSPPGQVDYEQYF. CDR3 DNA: TGTGCCAGCAGTCCCCCCGGTCAGGTAGACTACGAGCAGTACTTC.

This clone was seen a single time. The CDR3 region is CASSLRAGGPGETQYF. In DNA form, the CDR3 reads TGTGCCAGCAGCTTAAGAGCGGGAGGGCCTGGAGAGACCCAGTACTTC. The chain carries TRBV7-9 and TRBJ2-5; TRBD2 aligns across 10 bases. This CDR3 has 16 residues. The J segment lost 4 bases and the V segment lost 2 bases, leaving 7 bases of the junction unmatched. Germline CDR1 and CDR2: SEHNR and FQNEAQ (reference sequence).

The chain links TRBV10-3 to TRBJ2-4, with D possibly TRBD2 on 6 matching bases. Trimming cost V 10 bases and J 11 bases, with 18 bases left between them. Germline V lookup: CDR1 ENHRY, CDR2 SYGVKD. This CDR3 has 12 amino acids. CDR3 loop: CASSQDYGFQYF. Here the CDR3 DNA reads TGTGCCAGTTCCCAGGACTATGGCTTTCAGTACTTC.

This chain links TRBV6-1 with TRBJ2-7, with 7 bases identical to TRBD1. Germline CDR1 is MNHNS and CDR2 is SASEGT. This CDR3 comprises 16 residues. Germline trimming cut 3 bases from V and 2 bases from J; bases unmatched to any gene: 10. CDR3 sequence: CASSDWRTGTTYEQYF. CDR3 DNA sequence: TGTGCCAGCAGTGATTGGCGGACAGGAACTACCTACGAGCAGTACTTC.

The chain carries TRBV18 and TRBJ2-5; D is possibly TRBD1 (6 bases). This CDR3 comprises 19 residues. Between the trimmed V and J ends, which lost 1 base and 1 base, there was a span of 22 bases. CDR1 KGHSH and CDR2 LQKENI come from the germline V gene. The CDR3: CASSPQIVPTGKRQETQYF. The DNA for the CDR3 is TGTGCCAGCTCACCACAGATCGTTCCCACAGGGAAACGCCAAGAGACCCAGTACTTC.

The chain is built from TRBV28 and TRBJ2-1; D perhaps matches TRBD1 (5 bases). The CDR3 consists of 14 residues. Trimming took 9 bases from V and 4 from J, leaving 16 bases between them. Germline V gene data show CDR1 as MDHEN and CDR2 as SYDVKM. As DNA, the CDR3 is TGTGCCAGTTCTTTAGGGGTATCGTACAATGAGCAGTTCTTC. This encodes CASSLGVSYNEQFF.

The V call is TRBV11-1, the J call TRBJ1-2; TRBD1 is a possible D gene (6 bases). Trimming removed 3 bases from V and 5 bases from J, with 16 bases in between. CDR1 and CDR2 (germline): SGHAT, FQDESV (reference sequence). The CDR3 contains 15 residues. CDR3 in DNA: TGTGCCAGCAGCTTCGGACAGAAGAATAGATATGGCTACACCTTC. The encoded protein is CASSFGQKNRYGYTF.

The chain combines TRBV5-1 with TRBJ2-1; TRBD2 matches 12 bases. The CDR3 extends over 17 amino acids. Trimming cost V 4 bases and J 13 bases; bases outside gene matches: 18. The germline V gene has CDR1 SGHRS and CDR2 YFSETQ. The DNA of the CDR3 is TGCGCCAGCAGCCCCCCCTTTCTAGCGGGAGGGCATAGTCTTCAGTTCTTC. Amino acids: CASSPPFLAGGHSLQFF. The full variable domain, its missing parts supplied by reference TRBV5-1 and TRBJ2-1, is KAGVTQTPRYLIKTRGQQVTLSCSPISGHRSVSWYQQTPGQGLQFLFEYFSETQRNKGNFPGRFSGRQFSNSRSEMNVSTLELGDSALYLCASSPPFLAGGHSLQFFGPGTRLTVL.

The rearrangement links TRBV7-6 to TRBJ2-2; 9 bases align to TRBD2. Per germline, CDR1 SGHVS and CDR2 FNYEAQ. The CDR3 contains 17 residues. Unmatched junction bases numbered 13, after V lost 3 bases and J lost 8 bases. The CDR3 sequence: CASSFELAGSSKGELFF. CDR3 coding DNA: TGTGCCAGCAGCTTTGAACTAGCGGGTTCATCGAAAGGGGAGCTGTTTTTT.

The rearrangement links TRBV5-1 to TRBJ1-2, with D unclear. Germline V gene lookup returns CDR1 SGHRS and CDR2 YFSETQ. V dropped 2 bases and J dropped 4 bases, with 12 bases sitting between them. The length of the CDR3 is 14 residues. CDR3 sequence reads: CASSLNLVLYGYTF. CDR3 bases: TGCGCCAGCAGCTTAAACTTAGTCCTCTATGGCTACACCTTC.